This entry lists 25 T cell receptor beta chains sequenced from one sample in a study of T-cell reconstitution after alpha-beta-depleted transplantation in children. Library preparation (for TCRbeta) was performed with unique molecular identifiers. MiXCR was run by TCRdb on the PCR reads, yielding one entry per CDR3 protein. The table includes 360,000 or so distinct CDR3 sequences, around 21% detected once. The sequenced sample was PBMCs from the stem cell graft donor, obtained from the stem cell graft. Receptor source: a human donor who donated a stem cell graft to a child with acute myeloid leukemia.

The chain joins TRBV4-2 to TRBJ2-7; D tentatively fits TRBD1 or TRBD2 (5 bases each). CDR3 size: 14 residues. Trimming pared 1 base from V and 2 bases from J, leaving 9 bases between. Germline lookup yields CDR1 LGHNA and CDR2 YNFKEQ. This chain's CDR3 is CASSQGTGPYEQYF. The CDR3 coding sequence is TGTGCCAGCAGCCAAGGGACGGGGCCCTACGAGCAGTACTTC.

The CDR3 region is CASSQGRVDNEQFF. The CDR3 bases are TGCGCCAGCAGCCAAGGGCGAGTGGACAATGAGCAGTTCTTC. The chain is built from TRBV4-1 and TRBJ2-1, with D unclear. Deletions cut 1 base from V and 5 bases from J, with 9 bases between. Per germline, CDR1 MGHRA and CDR2 YSYEKL. The CDR3 runs 14 residues.

This clonotype was observed a few times. This chain joins TRBV15 and TRBJ1-5; a possible D gene is TRBD1 (5 bases). Deletions cut 0 bases from V and 0 bases from J, with 12 bases between. CDR3 length equals 17 residues. The germline gives CDR1 LNHNV, CDR2 YYDKDF (reference sequence). CDR3 bases: TGTGCCACCAGCAGAGAAGGCAGACAGATTAGCAATCAGCCCCAGCATTTT. Translation: CATSREGRQISNQPQHF.

On this clonotype itself: The junction does not match germline at one end; this may be a read error. This sequence joins TRBV12-3 or TRBV12-4 and TRBJ1-1; TRBD1 agrees at 9 bases. This CDR3 has 15 residues. The CDR3 nucleotides read TGTGCCAGCAGTTTAGTAGGGACAGGGAACCCTGAAGCTTTCTTT. Translation: CASSLVGTGNPEAFF.

V is TRBV3-1 and J is TRBJ2-7; perhaps TRBD2 as D (6 bases). V gave up 1 base and J gave up 4 bases, with 17 bases separating them. The germline V gene has CDR1 LGHDT and CDR2 YNNKEL (reference sequence). The CDR3 loop spans 16 amino acids. Here the CDR3 DNA reads TGTGCCAGCAGCCAAGGTCCTTGGGACTCCCTATACGAGCAGTACTTC. Protein product: CASSQGPWDSLYEQYF.

This clonotype was picked up a small number of times. This rearrangement joins TRBV7-3 to TRBJ1-5; perhaps TRBD1 as D (5 bases). This CDR3 spans 17 amino acids. V shed 0 bases and J shed 6 bases, with 18 bases lying between them. The germline gives CDR1 SGHTA, CDR2 FQGTGA. CDR3 sequence: CASSLTRQGASSQPQHF. Here the CDR3 DNA reads TGTGCCAGCAGCTTAACGAGGCAGGGCGCTTCTAGTCAGCCCCAGCATTTT.

This clonotype was seen more than once but under ten times. The genes are TRBV4-1 and TRBJ2-1; the D gene could be TRBD1 or TRBD2 (6 bases each). The CDR3 extends over 16 amino acids. Germline values: CDR1 MGHRA, CDR2 YSYEKL. V lost 4 bases to trimming and J lost 7 bases, with 20 bases between them. This CDR3 is CASSLDPGVRGNEQFF. In DNA form, the CDR3 reads TGCGCCAGCAGCCTCGACCCGGGAGTAAGGGGGAATGAGCAGTTCTTC.

There are many counts of this clonotype. This rearrangement joins TRBV29-1 to TRBJ2-5; D possibly corresponds to TRBD1 (5 bases). V gave up 4 bases and J gave up 2 bases, with 11 bases separating them. The CDR3 is 13 amino acids. In germline, CDR1 is SQVTM, CDR2 ANQGSEA. The CDR3, as DNA: TGCAGCGTTGGACAGACACGTCAAGAGACCCAGTACTTC. It encodes CSVGQTRQETQYF. Supplemented by reference TRBV29-1 and TRBJ2-5, the full variable domain reads SAVISQKPSRDICQRGTSLTIQCQVDSQVTMMFWYRQQPGQSLTLIATANQGSEATYESGFVIDKFPISRPNLTFSTLTVSNMSPEDSSIYLCSVGQTRQETQYFGPGTRLLVL.

This chain links TRBV4-1 with TRBJ2-7; D remains ambiguous. Looked up from germline, CDR1 is MGHRA and CDR2 is YSYEKL. Trimming took 1 base from V and 5 from J, leaving 9 bases between them. CDR3 length: 13 residues. The CDR3 region is CASSQGSWDEQYF. CDR3 bases: TGCGCCAGCAGCCAAGGGTCGTGGGACGAGCAGTACTTC.

The chain joins TRBV15 to TRBJ1-1; TRBD1 matches at 7 bases. CDR1 and CDR2 from the germline V gene are LNHNV and YYDKDF (reference sequence). The length of the CDR3 is 14 residues. V lost 3 bases to trimming and J lost 2 bases; unmatched junction nucleotides: 3. CDR3: CATSSDRENTEAFF. The CDR3 DNA is TGTGCCACCAGCAGCGACAGGGAAAACACTGAAGCTTTCTTT.

This clonotype was found many times. V gene TRBV12-3 or TRBV12-4 combines with J gene TRBJ2-7, with D perhaps matching TRBD1 or TRBD2 (5 bases each). There are 13 residues in the CDR3. V lost 6 bases to trimming and J lost 6 bases, with 15 bases between them. CDR3 DNA sequence: TGTGCCAGCAGACCCGGGACGGCCTGCGAGCAGTACTTC. It codes for CASRPGTACEQYF.

This chain connects TRBV6-1 to TRBJ2-7; D unresolved. Germline V gives CDR1 MNHNS, CDR2 SASEGT. V was trimmed by 5 bases and J by 7 bases, leaving 12 bases between them. The CDR3 spans 12 residues. CDR3 residues: CASSRDRREQYF. CDR3 bases: TGTGCCAGCAGTAGAGACCGTCGGGAGCAGTACTTC.

This clonotype showed up just a few times. This chain joins TRBV6-2 or TRBV6-3 and TRBJ1-2; perhaps TRBD1 as D (6 bases). The CDR3 length is 13 residues. Per germline, CDR1 MNHEY and CDR2 SVGEGT. Trimming took 2 bases from V and 4 from J, leaving 8 bases between them. The chain's CDR3 is CASSYEQGYGYTF. The CDR3 coding sequence is TGTGCCAGCAGTTACGAACAGGGCTATGGCTACACCTTC.

This chain links TRBV4-3 with TRBJ2-7, with TRBD2 matching over 14 bases. The CDR3 covers 16 residues. Germline V gene lookup returns CDR1 LGHNA and CDR2 YSLEER. Losses at the gene ends were 0 bases for V and 4 bases for J; bases not matched to a gene: 2. CDR3 region: CASSQEGTSGSYEQYF. CDR3 nucleotide sequence: TGCGCCAGCAGCCAAGAGGGGACTAGCGGGAGTTACGAGCAGTACTTC.

This clonotype occurred many times. The rearrangement uses TRBV27 and TRBJ2-1; 7 positions match TRBD1. Germline trimming cut 9 bases from V and 0 bases from J; bases unmatched to any gene: 2. This CDR3 comprises 13 residues. Germline lookup yields CDR1 MNHEY and CDR2 SMNVEV (reference sequence). The CDR3 bases are TGTGCCAGTGGGACAGCCTCCTACAATGAGCAGTTCTTC. Protein product: CASGTASYNEQFF.

The gene calls are TRBV10-3 and TRBJ1-1; D unclear. Trimming cost V 6 bases and J 1 base, with 9 bases left between them. The CDR3 totals 13 residues. CDR1 ENHRY and CDR2 SYGVKD come from the germline V gene. This chain's CDR3 is CAISWATNTEAFF. The CDR3 nucleotides are TGTGCCATCAGCTGGGCCACGAACACTGAAGCTTTCTTT.

This clonotype was seen many times. This chain connects TRBV24-1 to TRBJ2-7; tentative D call: TRBD2 (5 bases). V lost 2 bases to trimming and J lost 5 bases, with 15 bases between them. The CDR3 spans 15 residues. The germline V gene has CDR1 KGHDR and CDR2 SFDVKD. As DNA, the CDR3 is TGTGCCACCAGTGATTCCCTCCCGGGGATTCACGAGCAGTACTTC. Translating gives CATSDSLPGIHEQYF.

This chain connects TRBV4-2 to TRBJ2-3; 7 bases line up with TRBD2. Germline V gene data show CDR1 as LGHNA and CDR2 as YNFKEQ. The CDR3 contains 17 residues. V was pared by 1 base and J by 3 bases, with 10 bases of the junction left unmatched. The CDR3 DNA is TGTGCCAGCAGCCAAGCTATTCGCGGGAGTGCGACAGATACGCAGTATTTT. This codes for CASSQAIRGSATDTQYF.

This clonotype appeared a few times. The chain recombines TRBV20-1 with TRBJ2-2; 8 positions agree with TRBD2. The CDR3 loop spans 16 amino acids. The germline CDR1 and CDR2 sequences are DFQATT and SNEGSKA (reference sequence). With V trimmed by 4 bases and J by 4 bases, 11 bases remained unmatched. The CDR3 sequence is CSAIPRLAMSTGELFF. CDR3 nucleotide sequence: TGCAGTGCTATACCCCGACTAGCGATGAGCACCGGGGAGCTGTTTTTT.

This clonotype turned up a few times. The rearrangement joins TRBV6-1 to TRBJ2-7; 7 bases fit TRBD2. CDR3 length equals 15 residues. Trimming cost V 2 bases and J 2 bases; bases outside gene matches: 6. In germline, CDR1 is MNHNS, CDR2 SASEGT. The chain's CDR3 is CASSELSGGAYEQYF. The CDR3 coding sequence is TGTGCCAGCAGTGAATTATCGGGAGGTGCCTACGAGCAGTACTTC.

This clonotype was seen a few times. The chain joins TRBV6-1 to TRBJ2-7; 8 positions match TRBD2. The CDR3 sequence is 14 residues long. Germline trimming cut 6 bases from V and 6 bases from J; bases unmatched to any gene: 10. The V gene's germline CDR1 is MNHNS and CDR2 SASEGT. This CDR3 is CASRIGLAGVEQYF. CDR3 DNA sequence: TGTGCCAGCAGAATCGGCCTAGCGGGCGTCGAGCAGTACTTC.

This clonotype was recorded a few times. The chain carries TRBV12-3 or TRBV12-4 and TRBJ2-3, with 9 bases aligning to TRBD2. J lost 8 bases, V lost 6 bases, and 9 bases had no gene match. The CDR3 length is 14 residues. This chain's CDR3 is CASSQLSGSGTQYF. CDR3 DNA: TGTGCCAGCAGCCAACTTAGCGGGAGCGGTACGCAGTATTTT.

This clonotype occurred a few times. The rearrangement uses TRBV20-1 and TRBJ2-5; D not certain. With 3 bases removed from V and 0 bases from J, the gap between germline ends came to 5 bases. Germline V lookup: CDR1 DFQATT, CDR2 SNEGSKA (reference sequence). The CDR3 is made up of 12 amino acids. The CDR3 nucleotides are TGCAGTGCTAGGATCCACCAAGAGACCCAGTACTTC. It encodes CSARIHQETQYF.

DNA for the CDR3: TGCAGTGCTCCTGTCTCGACTAGCGCCCAAGAGACCCAGTACTTC. This translates into CSAPVSTSAQETQYF. This rearrangement joins TRBV20-1 to TRBJ2-5, with TRBD2 identical over 8 bases. The V segment lost 5 bases and the J segment 1 base; nucleotides outside the gene matches: 9. Germline loops: CDR1 DFQATT, CDR2 SNEGSKA (reference sequence). The CDR3 runs 15 residues.

Ten or more counts support this clonotype. The CDR3, as DNA: TGCAGCGGAAAGGACACCGGGGAGCTGTTTTTT. The encoded protein is CSGKDTGELFF. V usage is TRBV29-1 and J usage is TRBJ2-2; no definite D call. V was shortened by 7 bases and J by 3 bases, with 6 bases between the two germline ends. This CDR3 has 11 residues. CDR1 and CDR2 (germline): SQVTM, ANQGSEA.